The clone carrying this T cell receptor beta chain appeared a single time. Other nucleotide sequences from this sample produce the same CDR3. CDR1 and CDR2 (germline): SEHNR, FQNEAQ (reference sequence). The CDR3 sequence is 13 residues long. V was clipped by 2 bases and J by 3 bases, with 8 bases between them. PCR primers comprised 60 Vbeta and 13 Jbeta primers. Data came from immunoSEQ multiplex PCR; TCRdb stores just in-frame clones and leaves some out. The sample includes roughly 150,000 clones, approximately 83% of them seen just once. The data originate from a study of cytomegalovirus exposure and HLA in healthy donors. Overall study context: Genetic ancestry analysis placed approximately 80% of the 400 or so donors that were genotyped in the Caucasian-associated cluster.

The sequence derives from a male donor in good health and CMV-seronegative. V and J are TRBV7-9 and TRBJ2-7, with D uncertain. The sequencing input was PBMCs. CDR3 sequence reads: CASSLLAGYEQYF. The CDR3 DNA reads as TGTGCCAGCAGCTTACTTGCCGGCTACGAGCAGTACTTC.